A single sample gave rise to the 11 T cell receptor beta chains below, sequenced in a study of blood T cell repertoires in COVID-19. The method was immunoSEQ multiplex PCR; TCRdb's version includes in-frame clones alone and lacks a portion of them. This sample yields 200,000 to 250,000 clones, of which 80% are seen a single time; around 4.7% belongs to the top ten. The sample was PBMCs or T cells enriched from blood (not recorded which). These receptors all come from a young man with acute COVID-19.

This chain links TRBV7-7 with TRBJ2-2, with D unclear. This CDR3 is 15 amino acids long. Trimming took 0 bases from V and 0 from J, leaving 5 bases between them. In germline, CDR1 is SSHAT, CDR2 FNYEAQ (reference sequence). CDR3 coding DNA: TGTGCCAGCAGCTTAGCACCTACGAACACCGGGGAGCTGTTTTTT. Encoded protein: CASSLAPTNTGELFF.

This chain connects TRBV10-1 to TRBJ1-2; weak D call: TRBD1 (6 bases). The CDR3 contains 14 residues. Germline values: CDR1 WNHNN, CDR2 SYGVQD (reference sequence). V was clipped by 8 bases and J by 2 bases, with 15 bases between them. Here the CDR3 DNA reads TGCGCCAGCGACCGGGGGGCTAGGAACTATGGCTACACCTTC. As protein: CASDRGARNYGYTF.

V usage is TRBV10-3 and J usage is TRBJ1-1, with D tentatively TRBD1 (5 bases). Germline V gene lookup returns CDR1 ENHRY and CDR2 SYGVKD. The CDR3 covers 12 residues. Trimming removed 8 bases from V and 4 bases from J, with 11 bases in between. The CDR3 sequence is CAIGQGGTEAFF. The CDR3 DNA sequence: TGTGCCATCGGCCAGGGCGGCACTGAAGCTTTCTTT.

The chain joins TRBV5-1 to TRBJ1-4; TRBD1 agrees at 12 bases. Losses at the gene ends were 4 bases for V and 8 bases for J; bases not matched to a gene: 3. Germline CDR1 and CDR2: SGHRS and YFSETQ. CDR3 length: 14 amino acids. The CDR3 sequence: CASSPGTGGEKLFF. The CDR3 DNA reads as TGCGCCAGCAGCCCCGGGACAGGGGGCGAAAAACTGTTTTTT. The full variable domain, completed using reference TRBV5-1 and TRBJ1-4, is KAGVTQTPRYLIKTRGQQVTLSCSPISGHRSVSWYQQTPGQGLQFLFEYFSETQRNKGNFPGRFSGRQFSNSRSEMNVSTLELGDSALYLCASSPGTGGEKLFFGSGTQLSVL.

This clone was detected many times. This sequence joins TRBV28 and TRBJ1-4, with D possibly matching TRBD1 (5 bases). Germline CDR1 reads MDHEN; CDR2 reads SYDVKM. V was trimmed by 4 bases and J by 7 bases, leaving 10 bases between them. The CDR3 contains 13 residues. CDR3: CASSSWGGEKLFF. In DNA, the CDR3 is TGTGCCAGCAGTTCTTGGGGGGGTGAAAAACTGTTTTTT.

V gene TRBV6-1 combines with J gene TRBJ2-3, with a tentative D call TRBD2 (5 bases). The ends were cut back, 2 bases at V and 9 bases at J, with 12 bases in the middle. Germline CDR1 MNHNS, CDR2 SASEGT. The length of the CDR3 is 13 residues. The CDR3 here is CASSEFHRGTQYF. The CDR3 DNA reads as TGTGCCAGCAGTGAATTCCACCGGGGAACGCAGTATTTT.

J is TRBJ1-5 and V is TRBV6-6; 9 bases map to TRBD1. CDR1 MNHNY and CDR2 SVGAGI come from the germline V gene (reference sequence). V lost 5 bases to trimming and J lost 2 bases; unmatched junction nucleotides: 10. This CDR3 comprises 17 residues. The chain's CDR3 is CASSPYPRDRGNQPQHF. CDR3 nucleotides: TGTGCCAGCAGTCCGTACCCCCGGGACAGGGGCAATCAGCCCCAGCATTTT.

The rearrangement uses TRBV5-1 and TRBJ1-3; D remains ambiguous. Trimming removed 2 bases from V and 1 base from J, with 7 bases in between. The CDR3 extends over 14 amino acids. Germline-derived CDR1 and CDR2 are SGHRS and YFSETQ. CDR3 nucleotide sequence: TGCGCCAGCAGCTTTCGGGAATCTGGAAACACCATATATTTT. It encodes CASSFRESGNTIYF.

The chain links TRBV5-1 to TRBJ2-1, with TRBD1 as a possible D gene (5 bases). Germline values: CDR1 SGHRS, CDR2 YFSETQ. The V gene lost 2 bases and the J gene lost 4 bases, with 16 bases spanning the gap. This CDR3 comprises 16 residues. DNA of the CDR3: TGCGCCAGCAGCTTCGATCTGAGACAGAGTTACAATGAGCAGTTCTTC. Translated: CASSFDLRQSYNEQFF.

This chain uses TRBV7-6 with TRBJ1-1; no clear D. Deletions cut 2 bases from V and 1 base from J, with 8 bases between. The CDR3 length is 14 residues. Germline CDR1 reads SGHVS; CDR2 reads FNYEAQ. The DNA for the CDR3 is TGTGCCAGCAGCTTAACACCGGGGAACACTGAAGCTTTCTTT. Translated, it gives CASSLTPGNTEAFF.

The chain carries TRBV19 and TRBJ1-4; tentatively, D is TRBD1 (6 bases). Germline V gives CDR1 LNHDA, CDR2 SQIVND (reference sequence). Trimming left V 3 bases short and J 4 bases short, with 9 bases between. The CDR3 extends over 14 amino acids. CDR3 bases: TGTGCCAGTAGTATGGCAGGGGTTAATGAAAAACTGTTTTTT. Protein: CASSMAGVNEKLFF.